The clone carrying this TCR beta chain has more than one count but fewer than ten. The sample originates from a study of blood T cell repertoires in COVID-19. Whole-study context: The United States, Italy and Spain supplied acute and convalescent COVID-19 samples.

In the original analysis: The authors estimated nucleated cell counts from reference gene primer amplification. Clones were sequenced by immunoSEQ multiplex PCR, and TCRdb holds only the in-frame ones, with some missing. For V, J and clone size, that table is used; D and trimming come from the DNA. The repertoire holds under 300,000 clones, with 70% to 90% as singletons. Trimming pared 0 bases from V and 2 bases from J, leaving 11 bases between. CDR3 size: 15 residues. Per the germline V gene, CDR1 is GTSNPN and CDR2 is SVGIG (reference sequence). This sequence joins TRBV30 and TRBJ1-3, with D possibly TRBD1 on 6 matching bases. Sequencing used peripheral blood. The sequence was obtained from a man between 60 and 70 years old who had recovered from COVID-19. The CDR3 bases are TGTGCCTGGAGTGTAGGGGGGGGAGCTGGAAACACCATATATTTT. This gives the protein CAWSVGGGAGNTIYF.